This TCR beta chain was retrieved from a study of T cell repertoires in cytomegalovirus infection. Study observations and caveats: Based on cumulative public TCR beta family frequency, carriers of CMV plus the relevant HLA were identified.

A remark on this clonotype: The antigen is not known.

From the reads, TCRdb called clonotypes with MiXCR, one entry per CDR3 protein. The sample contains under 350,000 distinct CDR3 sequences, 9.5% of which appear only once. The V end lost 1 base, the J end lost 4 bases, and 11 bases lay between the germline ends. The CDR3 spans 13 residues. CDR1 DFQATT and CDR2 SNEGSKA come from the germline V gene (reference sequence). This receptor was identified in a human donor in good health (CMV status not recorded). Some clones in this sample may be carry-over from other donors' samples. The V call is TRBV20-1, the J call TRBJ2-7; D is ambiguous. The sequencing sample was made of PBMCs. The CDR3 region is CSARVPLEYEQYF. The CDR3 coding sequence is TGCAGTGCTAGAGTACCGCTTGAATACGAGCAGTACTTC.